This entry lists 29 T cell receptor beta chains sequenced from one sample in a study of CD8 T cells in ankylosing spondylitis. A single record per CDR3 protein comes from TCRdb applying MiXCR to the 5' RACE reads. Of a few hundred thousand distinct CDR3 sequences listed, 18% are singletons. The sample was blood, either unsorted or a sorted T cell fraction (not recorded which). These receptors came from a male donor with ankylosing spondylitis or in good health (not recorded which).

The V and J genes are TRBV2 and TRBJ2-1; TRBD2 agrees at 8 bases. The germline CDR1 and CDR2 sequences are SNHLY and FYNNEI. CDR3 length: 14 residues. With V trimmed by 6 bases and J by 4 bases, 5 bases remained unmatched. The CDR3 region has the DNA TGTGCCAGCAGACTTAGCGGGGAGTACAATGAGCAGTTCTTC. It specifies CASRLSGEYNEQFF.

This clonotype showed up many times. The CDR3: CSVEGLASLSYEQYF. CDR3 DNA sequence: TGCAGCGTTGAGGGGTTAGCGTCCCTCTCCTACGAGCAGTACTTC. The V and J genes are TRBV29-1 and TRBJ2-7; TRBD2 might be the D (5 bases). Per germline, CDR1 SQVTM and CDR2 ANQGSEA. The CDR3 sequence is 15 residues long. Trimming took off 3 bases at V and 0 bases at J, with 15 bases between the two ends.

This clonotype was picked up a small number of times. The chain joins TRBV4-3 to TRBJ2-4; D call uncertain. V was cut by 1 base and J by 6 bases, with 13 bases left in between. The CDR3 is 15 residues long. CDR1 and CDR2 (germline): LGHNA, YSLEER. The CDR3 spells CASSQGGVAGNIQYF. CDR3 nucleotides: TGCGCCAGCAGCCAAGGTGGGGTGGCAGGAAACATTCAGTACTTC.

The V and J genes are TRBV7-6 and TRBJ2-7, with a weak D call TRBD1 (7 bases). Trimming took 5 bases from V and 0 from J, leaving 17 bases between them. The CDR3 totals 16 residues. CDR1 is SGHVS, CDR2 FNYEAQ, per germline. CDR3 residues: CASSPPQGGSSYEQYF. In nucleotides, the CDR3 is TGTGCCAGCAGCCCGCCTCAGGGGGGATCCTCCTACGAGCAGTACTTC.

This clonotype was recorded at least ten times. The chain is built from TRBV2 and TRBJ2-7; D unclear. The V end was cut by 2 bases, the J end by 7 bases, with 6 bases between. The CDR3 is 11 residues long. Looked up from germline, CDR1 is SNHLY and CDR2 is FYNNEI. CDR3: CASSELGEQYF. DNA for the CDR3: TGTGCCAGCAGTGAACTTGGTGAGCAGTACTTC.

This clonotype was seen more than once but under ten times. The chain links TRBV7-2 to TRBJ2-7, with 10 bases matching TRBD1. Germline lookup yields CDR1 SGHTA and CDR2 FQGNSA. The J segment lost 6 bases and the V segment lost 3 bases, leaving 8 bases of the junction unmatched. This CDR3 has 15 amino acids. CDR3 nucleotide sequence: TGTGCCAGCAGCTTTTGGCCGGGACAGGGGTCCGAGCAGTACTTC. It specifies CASSFWPGQGSEQYF.

In this sample, this clonotype turned up a few times. The chain has TRBV27 and TRBJ2-5; 15 bases fit TRBD2. Germline V gene data show CDR1 as MNHEY and CDR2 as SMNVEV (reference sequence). V lost 0 bases to trimming and J lost 7 bases; unmatched junction nucleotides: 3. The CDR3 length is 16 residues. CDR3 DNA sequence: TGTGCCAGCAGTTTATCGGGACTAGCGGGGGGATGGACCCAGTACTTC. Its protein is CASSLSGLAGGWTQYF.

The rearrangement uses TRBV9 and TRBJ2-1; TRBD2 matches 7 bases. CDR1 SGDLS and CDR2 YYNGEE come from the germline V gene. V lost 1 base to trimming and J lost 3 bases; unmatched junction nucleotides: 10. The CDR3 loop spans 17 amino acids. The CDR3 sequence: CASSVTASGQSYNEQFF. In DNA form, the CDR3 reads TGTGCCAGCAGCGTAACTGCTAGCGGACAAAGCTACAATGAGCAGTTCTTC.

In this sample, this clonotype turned up a few times. The chain has TRBV27 and TRBJ2-7; a weak D match, TRBD1 (6 bases). Trimming left V 8 bases short and J 2 bases short, with 13 bases between. The V gene's germline CDR1 is MNHEY and CDR2 SMNVEV (reference sequence). The CDR3 consists of 13 residues. The DNA for the CDR3 is TGTGCCAGCGGGCCAGGGGAAACCTACGAGCAGTACTTC. As protein: CASGPGETYEQYF.

In its sample, this clonotype was seen a few times. This chain joins TRBV20-1 and TRBJ2-1; 11 positions match TRBD2. This CDR3 spans 12 amino acids. V lost 6 bases and J lost 7; bases outside the gene matches: 2. The germline V gene encodes CDR1 DFQATT and CDR2 SNEGSKA (reference sequence). This chain's CDR3 is CSALAGDNEQFF. The CDR3 DNA follows: TGCAGTGCACTAGCGGGAGATAATGAGCAGTTCTTC.

This chain uses TRBV12-3 or TRBV12-4 with TRBJ1-1; D is ambiguous. V lost 3 bases, J lost 9 bases, and 8 bases lay in between. CDR3 length: 11 residues. The chain's CDR3 is CASSFGVQAFF. As DNA, the CDR3 is TGTGCCAGCAGTTTCGGGGTGCAAGCTTTCTTT.

The chain has TRBV7-9 and TRBJ2-7; tentative D call: TRBD2 (6 bases). This CDR3 spans 13 amino acids. Trimming pared 7 bases from V and 6 bases from J, leaving 16 bases between. Germline V CDR1 and CDR2: SEHNR, FQNEAQ (reference sequence). The CDR3: CASTPWVGGEQYF. For the CDR3, the DNA is TGTGCCAGCACACCGTGGGTGGGGGGCGAGCAGTACTTC.

The chain joins TRBV5-1 to TRBJ2-2; 8 bases line up with TRBD2. Germline CDR1 is SGHRS and CDR2 is YFSETQ. The length of the CDR3 is 15 residues. After removal of 2 bases from V and 5 bases from J, the junction contained 5 bases not matched to a gene. The CDR3 DNA reads TGCGCCAGCAGCTTCAGTAGCGGGAAGACCGGGGAGCTGTTTTTT. Protein sequence: CASSFSSGKTGELFF.

V gene TRBV20-1 combines with J gene TRBJ2-7; D is undetermined. Germline lookup yields CDR1 DFQATT and CDR2 SNEGSKA (reference sequence). V shed 1 base and J shed 9 bases, with 16 bases lying between them. The CDR3 contains 13 residues. The CDR3 DNA follows: TGCAGTGCTAGAGGGACCGAGACGTTCGTGCAGTACTTC. Protein: CSARGTETFVQYF.

This clonotype was picked up many times. The genes are TRBV6-5 and TRBJ1-6; 7 positions agree with TRBD1. The length of the CDR3 is 15 residues. V lost 2 bases and J lost 5; bases outside the gene matches: 3. CDR1 is MNHEY and CDR2 is SVGAGI in the germline V gene. The CDR3 loop reads CASSYGTDNNSPLHF. The CDR3 coding sequence is TGTGCCAGCAGTTACGGGACAGATAATAATTCACCCCTCCACTTT.

This clonotype was found a few times. The chain combines TRBV29-1 with TRBJ2-7; D is undetermined. V gave up 4 bases and J gave up 2 bases, with 12 bases separating them. Germline V CDR1 and CDR2: SQVTM, ANQGSEA. This CDR3 region has 13 residues. The CDR3 sequence: CSVAHGSPYEQYF. CDR3 sequence (DNA): TGCAGCGTTGCTCATGGCAGTCCCTACGAGCAGTACTTC.

V is TRBV29-1 and J is TRBJ2-4; 13 bases line up with TRBD2. J gave up 5 bases and V 5 bases, and 3 bases lay outside the gene matches. Germline-derived CDR1 and CDR2 are SQVTM and ANQGSEA. This CDR3 comprises 14 residues. CDR3 loop: CSVILAGGENIQYF. CDR3 in DNA: TGCAGCGTTATACTAGCGGGAGGGGAAAACATTCAGTACTTC. Full variable domain (rest looked up from reference TRBV29-1 and TRBJ2-4): SAVISQKPSRDICQRGTSLTIQCQVDSQVTMMFWYRQQPGQSLTLIATANQGSEATYESGFVIDKFPISRPNLTFSTLTVSNMSPEDSSIYLCSVILAGGENIQYFGAGTRLSVL.

This clonotype was counted a few times. The chain carries TRBV29-1 and TRBJ2-3; D possibly matches TRBD1 or TRBD2 (5 bases each). V lost 3 bases, J lost 2 bases, and 12 bases lay in between. The CDR3 spans 14 residues. Germline V gives CDR1 SQVTM, CDR2 ANQGSEA. The DNA of the CDR3 is TGCAGCGTTGAGGGACCGCTCGACACAGATACGCAGTATTTT. Protein: CSVEGPLDTDTQYF.

This clonotype showed up many times. This chain connects TRBV12-3 or TRBV12-4 to TRBJ2-1; D uncertain. Trimming took 9 bases from V and 4 from J, leaving 4 bases between them. The CDR3 length is 10 residues. CDR3 loop: CASAYNEQFF. The CDR3 DNA sequence: TGTGCCAGTGCTTACAATGAGCAGTTCTTC.

This clonotype was seen more than once but under ten times. The chain recombines TRBV7-6 with TRBJ2-2; D gene uncertain. V lost 0 bases, J lost 6 bases, and 5 bases lay in between. From germline, CDR1 is SGHVS and CDR2 FNYEAQ. This CDR3 region has 13 residues. The CDR3 DNA reads TGTGCCAGCAGCTTAGCTAGCCCCGGGGAGCTGTTTTTT. Translated: CASSLASPGELFF. Drawing the rest from reference TRBV7-6 and TRBJ2-2, the complete variable domain is GAGVSQSPRYKVTKRGQDVALRCDPISGHVSLYWYRQALGQGPEFLTYFNYEAQQDKSGLPNDRFSAERPEGSISTLTIQRTEQRDSAMYRCASSLASPGELFFGEGSRLTVL.

This clonotype was detected a few times. The V call is TRBV10-2, the J call TRBJ2-7; unclear D gene. Germline lookup yields CDR1 WSHSY and CDR2 SAAADI. With 3 bases removed from V and 2 bases from J, the gap between germline ends came to 14 bases. This CDR3 has 15 amino acids. CDR3 sequence reads: CASSDVQETTYEQYF. The CDR3 DNA reads TGCGCCAGCAGTGACGTTCAGGAGACAACCTACGAGCAGTACTTC.

The CDR3 nucleotides are TGCGCCAGCAGCCAAGGGGTCCTGGGGCAGGAGACCCAGTACTTC. Protein: CASSQGVLGQETQYF. The chain uses TRBV4-1 and TRBJ2-5, with a possible D match to TRBD1 (5 bases). This CDR3 spans 15 amino acids. V lost 1 base and J lost 5, with 14 bases in between. The germline CDR1 and CDR2 sequences are MGHRA and YSYEKL.

This clonotype was seen a handful of times. This chain uses TRBV7-2 with TRBJ2-1, with a tentative D call TRBD2 (5 bases). The CDR3 sequence is 14 residues long. The germline gives CDR1 SGHTA, CDR2 FQGNSA. V gave up 4 bases and J gave up 7 bases, with 14 bases separating them. The CDR3 is CASSSPGVGNEQFF. CDR3 DNA sequence: TGTGCCAGCAGCTCCCCCGGGGTGGGAAATGAGCAGTTCTTC.

This clonotype was observed a few times. The chain uses TRBV29-1 and TRBJ1-2; no definite D call. Trimming stripped 2 bases from V and 5 bases from J, with 9 bases between. This CDR3 is 12 amino acids long. Germline CDR1 is SQVTM and CDR2 is ANQGSEA. The CDR3 sequence: CSVEKADYGYTF. The DNA of the CDR3 is TGCAGCGTTGAAAAGGCAGATTATGGCTACACCTTC. Full variable domain (rest looked up from reference TRBV29-1 and TRBJ1-2): SAVISQKPSRDICQRGTSLTIQCQVDSQVTMMFWYRQQPGQSLTLIATANQGSEATYESGFVIDKFPISRPNLTFSTLTVSNMSPEDSSIYLCSVEKADYGYTFGSGTRLTVV.

The chain links TRBV4-2 to TRBJ2-7; 9 bases are a match to TRBD2. The CDR3 has 19 residues. V lost 0 bases and J lost 7; bases outside the gene matches: 19. Germline-derived CDR1 and CDR2 are LGHNA and YNFKEQ. The CDR3 loop is CASSQDPRLGAGGPGEQYF. The CDR3 DNA reads TGTGCCAGCAGCCAAGATCCCCGGTTGGGGGCGGGAGGGCCCGGGGAGCAGTACTTC.

Here the CDR3 reads CASSQGVYLPGELFF. CDR3 bases: TGCGCCAGCAGCCAAGGCGTTTATCTCCCCGGGGAGCTGTTTTTT. The chain combines TRBV4-3 with TRBJ2-2; D is unresolved. This CDR3 has 15 residues. V dropped 1 base and J dropped 6 bases, with 12 bases sitting between them. Germline V gives CDR1 LGHNA, CDR2 YSLEER.

The chain recombines TRBV7-2 with TRBJ2-2, with unresolved D. The CDR3 covers 15 residues. Per germline, CDR1 SGHTA and CDR2 FQGNSA. Between the trimmed V and J ends, which lost 1 base and 8 bases, there was a span of 14 bases. The CDR3 DNA follows: TGTGCCAGCAGCTTAGGGGATCATTACTGGGGGGAGCTGTTTTTT. It yields the protein CASSLGDHYWGELFF. Using reference TRBV7-2 and TRBJ2-2 for the parts outside the CDR3, the full variable domain is GAGVSQSPSNKVTEKGKDVELRCDPISGHTALYWYRQSLGQGLEFLIYFQGNSAPDKSGLPSDRFSAERTGGSVSTLTIQRTQQEDSAVYLCASSLGDHYWGELFFGEGSRLTVL.

The V gene is TRBV28, the J gene TRBJ2-1; no clear D. The CDR3 contains 15 residues. CDR1 MDHEN and CDR2 SYDVKM come from the germline V gene. Trimming cost V 3 bases and J 1 base, with 10 bases left between them. The CDR3 DNA reads as TGTGCCAGCAGTTTTGGAAGCTCGTCCTACAATGAGCAGTTCTTC. Its protein product is CASSFGSSSYNEQFF. The full variable domain, in which reference TRBV28 and TRBJ2-1 provide the parts outside the CDR3, is DVKVTQSSRYLVKRTGEKVFLECVQDMDHENMFWYRQDPGLGLRLIYFSYDVKMKEKGDIPEGYSVSREKKERFSLILESASTNQTSMYLCASSFGSSSYNEQFFGPGTRLTVL.

Ten or more counts support this clonotype. The rearrangement links TRBV6-5 to TRBJ2-7; D may be TRBD2 (6 bases). Germline assignment: CDR1 MNHEY and CDR2 SVGAGI. V lost 0 bases, J lost 1 base, and 7 bases lay in between. The CDR3 runs to 14 residues. CDR3 protein: CASSYSGGSYEQYF. CDR3 DNA sequence: TGTGCCAGCAGTTACTCGGGGGGTTCCTACGAGCAGTACTTC.